These T cell receptor beta chains were read from a single sample in a study of blood T cell repertoires in COVID-19. Assay used: immunoSEQ multiplex PCR; TCRdb lists only in-frame clones, some missing. The data show about 39,000 clones, with 94% seen just once and roughly 3.7% held by the top ten. Sequencing was done on a sample of peripheral blood. The receptors originated from a human donor with active COVID-19. The donor label of this sample is uncertain. Both conserved end residues are part of each CDR3. The D gene is left open where the match is weak. For some rows the clone size is stated as once, few or many, or as a class when expanded; others skip it.

clone_size,j_call,v_call,d_call,cdr3_nt,cdr3_aa
.,TRBJ2-3,TRBV29-1,TRBD2,TGCAGCGTTGAATTAAGGGCTAGCGGGGGCCAAAGCACAGATACGCAGTATTTT,CSVELRASGGQSTDTQYF
.,TRBJ2-5,TRBV7-2,.,TGTGCCAGCAGACCCGGGACTTTACAAGAGACCCAGTACTTC,CASRPGTLQETQYF
.,TRBJ2-6,TRBV19,TRBD1,TGTGCCAGCTCCGGGACAGGGGGCTCTGGGGCCAACGTCCTGACTTTC,CASSGTGGSGANVLTF
once,TRBJ2-5,TRBV20-1,.,TGCAGTGCTAGTGTCAGTCAAGAGACCCAGTACTTC,CSASVSQETQYF
.,TRBJ2-1,TRBV4-3,.,TGCGCCAGCAGCCAAGTGCTAACTACCAGCGGCTACAATGAGCAGTTCTTC,CASSQVLTTSGYNEQFF
few,TRBJ2-7,TRBV28,.,TGTGCCAGCAGCCGGTCAGGGTTTGAATACGAGCAGTACTTC,CASSRSGFEYEQYF
.,TRBJ2-7,TRBV5-4,.,TGTGCCAGCAGCACTGAGCCCGGACTCAAACACGAGCAGTACTTC,CASSTEPGLKHEQYF
.,TRBJ1-2,TRBV4-1,.,TGCGCCAGCAGCCAAGAGTTTCACAGTCGCTATGGCTACACCTTC,CASSQEFHSRYGYTF
once,TRBJ1-4,TRBV28,TRBD1,TGTGCCAGCAGTTTAGGGCAGGGGGCTTTAGAAAAACTGTTTTTT,CASSLGQGALEKLFF
.,TRBJ2-1,TRBV18,.,TGTGCCAGCTCACCATGGCAGGCTTCCTACAATGAGCAGTTCTTC,CASSPWQASYNEQFF
.,TRBJ2-3,TRBV7-2,TRBD2,TGTGCCAGCAGGAAAGGGACTAGCGGGGAGGGAAGCATAGATACGCAGTATTTT,CASRKGTSGEGSIDTQYF
.,TRBJ1-5,TRBV28,.,TGTGCCAGCAGTTTGTTAGGGGGTCCCCAGAATCAGCCCCAGCATTTT,CASSLLGGPQNQPQHF
.,TRBJ2-3,TRBV5-1,.,TGCGCCAGCAGCACGGTGGTAGCGGGCACAGATACGCAGTATTTT,CASSTVVAGTDTQYF
.,TRBJ2-7,TRBV27,TRBD2,TGTGCCAGCAGTCCAGGACTAGCGGGAGTCTACGAGCAGTACTTC,CASSPGLAGVYEQYF
.,TRBJ2-7,TRBV27,TRBD1,TGTGCCAGCAGTTTATCCCCAGGGGGCAACTACGAGCAGTACTTC,CASSLSPGGNYEQYF
.,TRBJ2-7,TRBV7-2,TRBD2,TGTGCCAGCAGCCCTTCAAGACTAGCAAGCGAGCAGTACTTC,CASSPSRLASEQYF
.,TRBJ1-5,TRBV7-9,.,TGTGCCAGCAGCCGCCAGGATTTAGGGCCCCAGCATTTT,CASSRQDLGPQHF
.,TRBJ2-4,TRBV7-6,TRBD1,TGTGCCAGCAGTCCATCGCTCCGGGACAGGGAAAACATTCAGTACTTC,CASSPSLRDRENIQYF
.,TRBJ1-2,TRBV7-2,.,TGTGCCAGCAGCCCTAACGGCGGGGTAGAAGGCTACACCTTC,CASSPNGGVEGYTF
.,TRBJ2-1,TRBV11-3,.,TGTGCCAGCAGCTTAGGCGGGAAGCCCTTTTACAATGAGCAGTTCTTC,CASSLGGKPFYNEQFF
.,TRBJ2-7,TRBV6-1,.,TGTGCCAGCAGTGAATATCGTGGGGCAGCTCTGCACGAGCAGTACTTC,CASSEYRGAALHEQYF
.,TRBJ2-7,TRBV12-3/TRBV12-4,.,TGTGCCAGCAGTCCCGACACCTCCTACGAGCAGTACTTC,CASSPDTSYEQYF
.,TRBJ2-2,TRBV7-9,.,TGTGCCAGCAGCTTAGCGCCCGGAGTTAACACCGGGGAGCTGTTTTTT,CASSLAPGVNTGELFF
.,TRBJ1-2,TRBV3-1/TRBV3-2,.,TGTGCCAGCAGCCAAGTAACAGGCTATGGCTACACCTTC,CASSQVTGYGYTF
.,TRBJ2-5,TRBV9,.,TGTGCCAGCAGCGTAGGTGAGGGAACCACGCAGTACTTC,CASSVGEGTTQYF